This T cell receptor beta chain comes out of a study of beta chain features in type 1 diabetes. Overall study results and limits: When VDJ junctions were examined, type 1 diabetes patients showed fewer insertions and more deletions. A moderate, significant TCRB CDR3 shortening appeared in type 1 diabetes across four CD4+ subsets. An over-representation of cells with high TCR expression could result from cDNA sequencing.

Expressed TCRB transcripts were sequenced after all isolated RNA was converted to cDNA. Some clones are missing from TCRdb's copy, which holds only in-frame ones; the method was immunoSEQ multiplex PCR. Here the sample spans 860,000 or so clones, around a sixth being singletons. Concerning this clone itself: The antigen is not known. Other nucleotide sequences in the sample specify the same CDR3.

V was pared by 0 bases and J by 2 bases, with 7 bases between. The CDR3 loop spans 14 amino acids. CDR1 and CDR2 from the germline V gene are MNHEY and SVGAGI. CD45RO/CCR7/CD25/CD127/CD95/CD27 staining was used to isolate CD4+ naive, central memory, regulatory and stem cell-like memory cells by sorting. The V and J genes are TRBV6-5 and TRBJ2-5, with a weak D call TRBD1 (6 bases). This clonotype was obtained from a woman under 30 in good health. The source material was naive CD4+ T cells from blood. CDR3 sequence reads: CASSYSRGQETQYF. The CDR3 DNA reads as TGTGCCAGCAGTTACTCGAGGGGGCAAGAGACCCAGTACTTC.